This T cell receptor (beta chain) was profiled in a study of CD8 T cells in ankylosing spondylitis. Findings and limits, study-wide: Disease-linked clones were found to be CD8+ and relatively rare in peripheral blood. A motif in TCR beta, a set of roughly 8 highly homologous variants, appeared characteristic of ankylosing spondylitis blood. From matched ankylosing spondylitis synovial fluid, disease-linked clones were reportedly recovered at significantly enriched levels.

A note on this clonotype: Its cognate antigen is unknown.

Each TCR beta library was made by quantitative 5'-RACE that incorporated molecular barcodes. TCRdb ran MiXCR on the 5' RACE reads and lists one entry per CDR3 protein. The sample shows roughly 150,000 distinct CDR3 sequences, around a third of them seen only once. CDR3 length: 16 residues. With 0 bases clipped from V and 5 bases from J, the junction kept 12 bases outside the gene matches. Germline CDR1 is DFQATT and CDR2 is SNEGSKA (reference sequence). Sequences were obtained from synovial fluid, either unsorted or a sorted T cell fraction (not recorded which). The rearrangement joins TRBV20-1 to TRBJ2-5; 7 bases line up with TRBD1. The source of this sequence is a male donor with ankylosing spondylitis. The CDR3 DNA is TGCAGTGCTAGAGATCGAGGGGGCGCGTCTCAGGAGACCCAGTACTTC. It specifies CSARDRGGASQETQYF.